What follows are 28 T cell receptor beta chains derived from one specimen sequenced in a study of blood T cell repertoires in COVID-19 (dated by TCRdb to 2020 to 2022). Library creation used the immunoSEQ multiplex PCR assay. TCRdb took this table from immuneACCESS and kept in-frame rearrangements with V and J called. Such tables lack part of the clones; where checked against another copy, unresolved V genes explain under half of the gap, and the rest is unexplained. For this sample the table gives over 50,000 clones, of which 91% were detected only once. 5.5% to 8% of the sample is held by the ten biggest clonotypes. Sequencing was carried out using peripheral blood. These TCRs come from a man aged 50 to 60 with active COVID-19.

V is TRBV2 and J is TRBJ2-6, with D possibly matching TRBD2 (7 bases). Trimming pared 7 bases from V and 0 bases from J, leaving 16 bases between. The CDR3 contains 17 residues. CDR1 SNHLY and CDR2 FYNNEI come from the germline V gene. CDR3 in amino acids: CASTGGHQDSGANVLTF. For the CDR3, the DNA is TGTGCCAGCACGGGGGGACACCAAGACTCTGGGGCCAACGTCCTGACTTTC.

This sequence joins TRBV20-1 and TRBJ1-2; TRBD1 is a possible D gene (5 bases). Germline lookup yields CDR1 DFQATT and CDR2 SNEGSKA (reference sequence). There are 11 residues in the CDR3. CDR3 DNA: TGCAGCAAACTGTTGGGGGGAGGCTACACCTTC. Protein product: CSKLLGGGYTF.

J is TRBJ1-5 and V is TRBV4-3; 7 bases are a match to TRBD1. V was pared by 0 bases and J by 6 bases, with 8 bases of the junction left unmatched. This CDR3 has 16 residues. Germline V gives CDR1 LGHNA, CDR2 YSLEER. CDR3 protein: CASSQDRGSGFQPQHF. CDR3 DNA sequence: TGCGCCAGCAGCCAAGACAGGGGGTCTGGCTTTCAGCCCCAGCATTTT.

This clone was detected only once. The chain joins TRBV18 to TRBJ2-2; D is unclear. CDR1 is KGHSH and CDR2 is LQKENI in the germline V gene. The germline V and J ends were trimmed by 4 bases and 2 bases, with 14 bases remaining between them. The CDR3 has 16 amino acids. The CDR3 loop reads CASSRVRSFNTGELFF. The CDR3 bases are TGTGCCAGCTCACGAGTCCGGAGTTTCAACACCGGGGAGCTGTTTTTT.

This chain joins TRBV2 and TRBJ1-4; no clear D gene. This CDR3 comprises 14 residues. CDR1 is SNHLY, CDR2 FYNNEI, per germline. V was shortened by 2 bases and J by 8 bases, with 12 bases between the two germline ends. The CDR3 nucleotides read TGTGCCAGCAGTGAACTCGAGGCCCAAGAAAAACTGTTTTTT. It yields the protein CASSELEAQEKLFF.

The gene calls are TRBV5-1 and TRBJ1-2; the D is unclear. There are 12 residues in the CDR3. Trimming left V 0 bases short and J 5 bases short, with 5 bases between. Germline-derived CDR1 and CDR2 are SGHRS and YFSETQ. As DNA, the CDR3 is TGCGCCAGCAGCTTGGGCGGGTATGGCTACACCTTC. Its protein product is CASSLGGYGYTF.

The CDR3, as DNA: TGTGCCACCAGTCTGGTCCTAAGGCAGTTCTTC. Translating gives CATSLVLRQFF. The chain employs TRBV24-1 and TRBJ2-1; D unclear. Per the germline V gene, CDR1 is KGHDR and CDR2 is SFDVKD. This CDR3 has 11 amino acids. V lost 6 bases, J lost 12 bases, and 11 bases lay in between.

The CDR3 sequence: CASSLVASGGQETQYF. DNA for the CDR3: TGTGCCAGCAGCTTAGTGGCCAGCGGGGGCCAAGAGACCCAGTACTTC. The chain uses TRBV7-2 and TRBJ2-5, with 8 bases lining up with TRBD2. CDR1 SGHTA and CDR2 FQGNSA come from the germline V gene. V was pared by 1 base and J by 1 base, with 5 bases of the junction left unmatched. The CDR3 sequence is 16 residues long.

V gene TRBV27 combines with J gene TRBJ2-7; 10 nucleotides line up with TRBD2. This CDR3 contains 15 residues. Germline V lookup: CDR1 MNHEY, CDR2 SMNVEV (reference sequence). With V trimmed by 2 bases and J by 3 bases, 4 bases remained unmatched. The CDR3 spells CASSLIVAGGYEQYF. The CDR3 DNA sequence: TGTGCCAGCAGTTTAATAGTAGCGGGAGGCTACGAGCAGTACTTC.

V gene TRBV12-3 or TRBV12-4 combines with J gene TRBJ2-1, with D perhaps TRBD2 (5 bases). The CDR3 extends over 13 amino acids. Trimming stripped 5 bases from V and 5 bases from J, with 10 bases between. The CDR3, as DNA: TGTGCCAGCAGTCTGACTAAGAACAATGAGCAGTTCTTC. Residues: CASSLTKNNEQFF.

The chain has TRBV3-1 (or the pseudogene TRBV3-2) and TRBJ2-1; 9 bases fit TRBD1. Germline CDR1 reads LGHDT; CDR2 reads YNNKEL (reference sequence). The CDR3 spans 15 residues. The J segment lost 7 bases and the V segment lost 1 base, leaving 5 bases of the junction unmatched. The CDR3 spells CASSQGTGERNEQFF. The CDR3 DNA reads TGTGCCAGCAGCCAAGGGACAGGGGAAAGGAATGAGCAGTTCTTC.

The CDR3 sequence: CASSLSHRGYGYTF. CDR3 DNA sequence: TGTGCCAGCAGTTTAAGCCACAGGGGCTATGGCTACACCTTC. The chain uses TRBV28 and TRBJ1-2; TRBD1 agrees at 7 bases. J lost 4 bases, V lost 2 bases, and 4 bases had no gene match. Per germline, CDR1 MDHEN and CDR2 SYDVKM. The CDR3 runs 14 residues.

The chain is built from TRBV6-1 and TRBJ2-1; D possibly corresponds to TRBD2 (6 bases). The germline V and J ends were trimmed by 1 base and 9 bases, with 13 bases remaining between them. Germline values: CDR1 MNHNS, CDR2 SASEGT. This CDR3 has 14 amino acids. The DNA of the CDR3 is TGTGCCAGCAGTGAAGATGGCGGGATATCTGAGCAGTTCTTC. Its translation is CASSEDGGISEQFF.

V usage is TRBV27 and J usage is TRBJ1-4; D unclear. Germline values: CDR1 MNHEY, CDR2 SMNVEV (reference sequence). The V end lost 4 bases, the J end lost 3 bases, and 9 bases lay between the germline ends. The CDR3 runs 14 residues. The CDR3 nucleotides are TGTGCCAGCAGTTCCCGTGGGCCTAATGAAAAACTGTTTTTT. Translating gives CASSSRGPNEKLFF.

The chain recombines TRBV19 with TRBJ2-7, with 7 bases identical to TRBD2. The germline V gene encodes CDR1 LNHDA and CDR2 SQIVND (reference sequence). The J segment lost 4 bases and the V segment lost 5 bases, leaving 5 bases of the junction unmatched. The CDR3 covers 13 residues. CDR3 bases: TGTGCCAGTAGTGAGAACGGGGGGTACGAGCAGTACTTC. It translates to CASSENGGYEQYF.

The chain employs TRBV6-2 or TRBV6-3 and TRBJ2-1; 11 nucleotides align to TRBD2. Germline CDR1 is MNHEY and CDR2 is SVGEGT. The CDR3 runs to 18 residues. V was clipped by 0 bases and J by 7 bases; unmatched bases: 11. CDR3 nucleotide sequence: TGTGCCAGCAGTTACTCACGTTGGCGACTAGCGGGGTCGAATGAGCAGTTCTTC. It specifies CASSYSRWRLAGSNEQFF.

CDR3: CAISESFGTGPIINYGYTF. The CDR3 nucleotides are TGTGCCATCAGTGAGTCTTTTGGGACAGGGCCGATCATTAACTATGGCTACACCTTC. This chain uses TRBV10-3 with TRBJ1-2; 9 bases fit TRBD1. V was clipped by 0 bases and J by 1 base; unmatched bases: 12. CDR3 length: 19 amino acids. CDR1 ENHRY and CDR2 SYGVKD come from the germline V gene.

The chain carries TRBV5-1 and TRBJ2-7; D possibly corresponds to TRBD1 (6 bases). CDR1 is SGHRS, CDR2 YFSETQ, per germline. CDR3 size: 14 residues. Deletions cut 7 bases from V and 2 bases from J, with 16 bases between. The CDR3 bases are TGCGCCAGCTCAATTATTGGGGGCCCCTACGAGCAGTACTTC. As protein: CASSIIGGPYEQYF. The full variable domain, with the rest looked up from reference TRBV5-1 and TRBJ2-7, is KAGVTQTPRYLIKTRGQQVTLSCSPISGHRSVSWYQQTPGQGLQFLFEYFSETQRNKGNFPGRFSGRQFSNSRSEMNVSTLELGDSALYLCASSIIGGPYEQYFGPGTRLTVT.

This clone was picked up one time. The J gene is TRBJ2-7, the V gene TRBV6-5; weak D call: TRBD2 (6 bases). The CDR3 covers 15 residues. Per the germline V gene, CDR1 is MNHEY and CDR2 is SVGAGI. Trimming pared 7 bases from V and 6 bases from J, leaving 22 bases between. The CDR3 DNA follows: TGTGCCAGCAAAACGCGGTGGGGGGTCGTGCTCGAGCAGTACTTC. This translates into CASKTRWGVVLEQYF.

This chain joins TRBV19 and TRBJ2-5; D not certain. The V gene lost 5 bases and the J gene lost 2 bases, with 12 bases spanning the gap. Looked up from germline, CDR1 is LNHDA and CDR2 is SQIVND (reference sequence). The CDR3 is 14 residues long. The CDR3 region is CASSSTPRQETQYF. CDR3 bases: TGTGCCAGTAGTTCTACCCCTCGGCAAGAGACCCAGTACTTC.

The chain recombines TRBV4-2 with TRBJ1-6; no clear D. The germline V gene encodes CDR1 LGHNA and CDR2 YNFKEQ. Between the trimmed V and J ends, which lost 1 base and 8 bases, there was a span of 12 bases. The CDR3 spans 15 residues. The CDR3 DNA follows: TGTGCCAGCAGCCAAGGAGGCATGAAGGATTCACCCCTCCACTTT. As protein: CASSQGGMKDSPLHF.

This chain links TRBV10-3 with TRBJ2-5, with 8 bases identical to TRBD1. The germline V gene has CDR1 ENHRY and CDR2 SYGVKD. This CDR3 has 14 amino acids. V lost 6 bases, J lost 2 bases, and 5 bases stayed unmatched. CDR3 in amino acids: CAISRQGTQETQYF. The DNA for the CDR3 is TGTGCCATCAGCCGACAGGGGACTCAAGAGACCCAGTACTTC.

J is TRBJ2-3 and V is TRBV2, with D perhaps matching TRBD2 (5 bases). Germline loops: CDR1 SNHLY, CDR2 FYNNEI. This CDR3 contains 14 residues. V was pared by 4 bases and J by 4 bases, with 12 bases between. CDR3 nucleotides: TGTGCCAGCAGTGGGGTCGGGGTCGCAGATACGCAGTATTTT. It is translated as CASSGVGVADTQYF.

This clone was detected only once. The CDR3 DNA is TGTGCCAGCAGCGCTCGAGTAAGGGGCGAGACCCAGTACTTC. It encodes CASSARVRGETQYF. The V and J genes are TRBV7-2 and TRBJ2-5, with D possibly TRBD1 on 5 matching bases. This CDR3 is built from 14 residues. Germline values: CDR1 SGHTA, CDR2 FQGNSA. Trimming stripped 5 bases from V and 5 bases from J, with 15 bases between.

J is TRBJ2-3 and V is TRBV7-2, with TRBD2 identical over 9 bases. Germline CDR1 and CDR2: SGHTA and FQGNSA. The CDR3 contains 15 residues. J gave up 5 bases and V 3 bases, and 6 bases lay outside the gene matches. As DNA, the CDR3 is TGTGCCAGCAGCTTTTGGCGGGGGGGCGAAGATACGCAGTATTTT. Protein: CASSFWRGGEDTQYF.

This clone was recorded once. The chain combines TRBV6-2 or TRBV6-3 with TRBJ2-5; TRBD2 agrees at 8 bases. With 1 base clipped from V and 5 bases from J, the junction kept 6 bases outside the gene matches. The length of the CDR3 is 15 residues. Germline values: CDR1 MNHEY, CDR2 SVGEGT. The DNA for the CDR3 is TGTGCCAGCAGTTACTTGGCGGGGGGTAGGGAGACCCAGTACTTC. Translating it yields CASSYLAGGRETQYF.

This chain uses TRBV30 with TRBJ1-2; 12 bases fit TRBD1. The ends lost 0 bases at V and 8 bases at J; junction bases unmatched: 1. CDR3 size: 13 residues. The germline V gene has CDR1 GTSNPN and CDR2 SVGIG (reference sequence). DNA for the CDR3: TGTGCCTGGAGTGTCGGGACAGGGGGCGGCTACACCTTC. It encodes CAWSVGTGGGYTF.

V usage is TRBV7-9 and J usage is TRBJ2-3; TRBD1 is a possible D gene (5 bases). The V end lost 5 bases, the J end lost 5 bases, and 17 bases lay between the germline ends. The CDR3 spans 15 residues. CDR1 and CDR2 (germline): SEHNR, FQNEAQ (reference sequence). This chain's CDR3 is CASSTRLRGEDTQYF. The CDR3, as DNA: TGTGCCAGCAGCACCAGGCTTAGGGGTGAAGATACGCAGTATTTT. Full variable domain (rest looked up from reference TRBV7-9 and TRBJ2-3): DTGVSQNPRHKITKRGQNVTFRCDPISEHNRLYWYRQTLGQGPEFLTYFQNEAQLEKSRLLSDRFSAERPKGSFSTLEIQRTEQGDSAMYLCASSTRLRGEDTQYFGPGTRLTVL.